The 14 T cell receptor beta chains below were found in one sample sequenced in a study of shared clonotypes between healthy human individuals. Generated by immunoSEQ multiplex PCR, the TCRdb table keeps only in-frame clones and is missing some. The profile covers about 2 million clones, with roughly 95% appearing a single time and 0.1% to 0.15% taken by the ten largest. The sequenced sample was naive CD4+ T cells sorted from blood. The subset: CD45RA+ positively selected. These receptors all come from a young man in good health.

CDR3 nucleotide sequence: TGCGCCAGCAGCCAAGCTTTTGGTACGCAGTATTTT. Protein product: CASSQAFGTQYF. The chain combines TRBV4-1 with TRBJ2-3; D unresolved. Germline lookup yields CDR1 MGHRA and CDR2 YSYEKL. V lost 1 base and J 8 bases, leaving 7 bases between the germline ends. The CDR3 totals 12 residues.

The V and J genes are TRBV5-5 and TRBJ2-3; the match to TRBD2 covers 9 bases. The CDR3 loop spans 17 amino acids. V shed 0 bases, J shed 4 bases, and the junction held 9 bases outside the gene matches. Germline values: CDR1 SGHKS, CDR2 YYEKEE (reference sequence). Here the CDR3 DNA reads TGTGCCAGCAGCTTGGGTCTAGCGGGGAGAGGGCCAGATACGCAGTATTTT. It specifies CASSLGLAGRGPDTQYF.

The chain recombines TRBV28 with TRBJ1-3; D not resolved. This CDR3 has 14 residues. The germline V gene has CDR1 MDHEN and CDR2 SYDVKM. V lost 6 bases, J lost 0 bases, and 9 bases lay in between. For the CDR3, the DNA is TGTGCCAGCAGCAATGACAACTCTGGAAACACCATATATTTT. Encoded protein: CASSNDNSGNTIYF.

Remarks on this clone: This clone may be a read error of a much larger clone one base away. The CDR3 DNA sequence: TGTGCCAGCAGCTTACCACAGGGCCCGTTCACTGGAGCTTTCTTT. Amino acids: CASSLPQGPFTGAFF. The chain has TRBV7-2 and TRBJ1-1; D is perhaps TRBD1 (6 bases). The CDR3 extends over 15 amino acids. Germline-derived CDR1 and CDR2 are SGHTA and FQGNSA.

This clone was seen a few times. Other DNA sequences in this specimen translate into the identical CDR3. V and J are TRBV20-1 and TRBJ2-3; D is unclear. The germline CDR1 and CDR2 sequences are DFQATT and SNEGSKA (reference sequence). The CDR3 contains 10 residues. V dropped 4 bases and J dropped 2 bases, with 1 base sitting between them. The CDR3 region is CSATTDTQYF. CDR3 in DNA: TGCAGTGCTACCACAGATACGCAGTATTTT.

V and J are TRBV19 and TRBJ2-3; TRBD2 agrees at 10 bases. V lost 5 bases and J lost 8; bases outside the gene matches: 10. Germline V gives CDR1 LNHDA, CDR2 SQIVND (reference sequence). There are 15 residues in the CDR3. The CDR3 reads CASSSGAGGPGTQYF. CDR3 DNA sequence: TGTGCCAGTAGTTCTGGAGCGGGGGGGCCAGGTACGCAGTATTTT.

The chain recombines TRBV2 with TRBJ2-7, with 11 bases aligning to TRBD2. The junction had 9 bases not matched to a gene; V was cut back by 1 base and J by 7 bases. The CDR3 sequence is 16 residues long. Germline CDR1 and CDR2: SNHLY and FYNNEI. In nucleotides, the CDR3 is TGTGCCAGCAGTGAAGATAGTGGACTAGCGGGTGGAGAGCAGTACTTC. Its translation: CASSEDSGLAGGEQYF.

Comment on this clone: This clone may be a read error of a much larger clone one base away. This chain joins TRBV19 and TRBJ1-2; a weak D match, TRBD1 (5 bases). The V end lost 5 bases, the J end lost 2 bases, and 15 bases lay between the germline ends. The CDR3 totals 15 residues. Germline V CDR1 and CDR2: LNHDA, SQIVND (reference sequence). CDR3 loop: CASSLRGNWNYGYTF. DNA for the CDR3: TGTGCCAGTAGTTTACGGGGGAATTGGAACTATGGCTACACCTTC.

The chain links TRBV6-5 to TRBJ2-5; 10 bases fit TRBD2. This CDR3 contains 15 residues. Germline V gene sequence: CDR1 MNHEY, CDR2 SVGAGI. After removal of 5 bases from V and 2 bases from J, the junction contained 5 bases not matched to a gene. The CDR3, as DNA: TGTGCCAGCAGTGGGGGACTAGCGACACAAGAGACCCAGTACTTC. Encoded protein: CASSGGLATQETQYF.

The chain employs TRBV7-9 and TRBJ1-5, with 8 bases identical to TRBD1. This CDR3 contains 16 residues. With V trimmed by 0 bases and J by 2 bases, 3 bases remained unmatched. Germline loops: CDR1 SEHNR, CDR2 FQNEAQ (reference sequence). The CDR3 DNA follows: TGTGCCAGCAGCTTAGCAGTGGGACAGGGCAATCAGCCCCAGCATTTT. Translating it yields CASSLAVGQGNQPQHF.

The chain uses TRBV28 and TRBJ2-3; a possible D gene is TRBD1 (5 bases). V dropped 6 bases and J dropped 2 bases, with 15 bases sitting between them. The germline V gene encodes CDR1 MDHEN and CDR2 SYDVKM. This CDR3 has 15 amino acids. This CDR3 is CASRPSDRPTDTQYF. DNA for the CDR3: TGTGCCAGCAGGCCCTCCGACAGACCCACAGATACGCAGTATTTT.

Note on this clone: The sample contains more than one DNA sequence encoding this CDR3. This chain connects TRBV5-1 to TRBJ1-1; D is unresolved. The V gene's germline CDR1 is SGHRS and CDR2 YFSETQ. V was pared by 0 bases and J by 1 base, with 7 bases between. CDR3 size: 14 residues. The DNA for the CDR3 is TGCGCCAGCAGCTTGGACGGTACGAACACTGAAGCTTTCTTT. Translated, it gives CASSLDGTNTEAFF. Together with reference TRBV5-1 and TRBJ1-1, the CDR3 gives the full variable domain: KAGVTQTPRYLIKTRGQQVTLSCSPISGHRSVSWYQQTPGQGLQFLFEYFSETQRNKGNFPGRFSGRQFSNSRSEMNVSTLELGDSALYLCASSLDGTNTEAFFGQGTRLTVV.

The chain is built from TRBV7-9 and TRBJ1-1; D gene unclear. The CDR3 sequence is 15 residues long. V lost 4 bases and J 1 base, leaving 13 bases between the germline ends. Per the germline V gene, CDR1 is SEHNR and CDR2 is FQNEAQ (reference sequence). CDR3 in amino acids: CASSSLGRENTEAFF. The DNA of the CDR3 is TGTGCCAGCAGCTCCCTTGGGCGGGAGAACACTGAAGCTTTCTTT.

The chain links TRBV25-1 to TRBJ2-5; TRBD2 might be the D (5 bases). The CDR3 spans 13 residues. V was pared by 5 bases and J by 5 bases, with 12 bases between. Germline V gives CDR1 MGHDK, CDR2 SYGVNS. This chain's CDR3 is CASSPSSRETQYF. The CDR3 nucleotides are TGTGCCAGCAGTCCCTCTAGCCGCGAGACCCAGTACTTC. The whole variable domain, remainder taken from reference TRBV25-1 and TRBJ2-5, is EADIYQTPRYLVIGTGKKITLECSQTMGHDKMYWYQQDPGMELHLIHYSYGVNSTEKGDLSSESTVSRIRTEHFPLTLESARPSHTSQYLCASSPSSRETQYFGPGTRLLVL.